This TCR beta chain was recorded in a study of cytomegalovirus exposure and HLA in healthy donors. This CDR3 spans 15 amino acids. The germline V gene encodes CDR1 LNHNV and CDR2 YYDKDF (reference sequence). V dropped 3 bases and J dropped 4; count of bases not matched to a gene: 4. Details on this clone: Antigen specificity is unknown.

The PCR made use of 60 Vbeta and 13 Jbeta primers. Source study methods: There were about 86 million unique TCR beta chains by a later count, and 10 million to 12 million of them were shared. The repertoire was sequenced with immunoSEQ multiplex PCR; TCRdb's copy has only in-frame clones and lacks some. V and J calls plus clone size are reproduced from that table; the DNA served to infer D and trimming. The table has fewer than 150,000 clones, around 82% seen once. Study-level findings and limits: Across donors, most TCRs were seen rarely, yet some public ones were widespread.

Input material: PBMCs. The sequence derives from a young woman in good health and CMV-seropositive. The genes are TRBV15 and TRBJ1-5; 9 nucleotides line up with TRBD1. The CDR3 DNA reads TGTGCCACCAGCAGGACCGGGACAGGGAATCAGCCCCAGCATTTT. It encodes CATSRTGTGNQPQHF.